Sequencing of this T cell receptor (beta chain) was carried out in a study of Graves' ophthalmopathy and Graves' hyperthyroidism listed by TCRdb under 2018. Concerning the study at large: Hyperthyroidism was defined as stable when no progression to ophthalmopathy occurred within 18 months of follow-up. The study used signatures of the TCR beta repertoire to tell Graves' ophthalmopathy apart from Graves' hyperthyroidism and to predict which patients would progress to ophthalmopathy. In total, over 130 blood samples were TCR-sequenced: around 42 ophthalmopathy, approximately 75 hyperthyroidism and about 17 hyperthyroidism-to-ophthalmopathy patients. To explore V-J signatures that separate ophthalmopathy from hyperthyroidism, a discovery set of more than 95 patients was enrolled, consisting of approximately 45 with ophthalmopathy and around 57 with stable hyperthyroidism. An independent validation cohort comprised some 19 hyperthyroidism patients and around 16 patients who later progressed from hyperthyroidism to ophthalmopathy. In several hyperthyroidism patients, the T-cell repertoire of thyroid tissue was compared with the T-cell repertoire of blood. Following sample collection, hyperthyroidism patients were given methimazole at a starting dose of 30 mg daily, and ophthalmopathy patients were given high-dose intravenous methylprednisolone.

From the cysteine through the phenylalanine, the CDR3 covers 16 amino acids. The DNA shown is the 48-base CDR3, in frame from base 1. CDR1 and CDR2, looked up from the germline V gene, are SGHTA and FQGTGA. Broad study findings and their caveats: Most expanded thyroid clonotypes with a frequency above 0.001 also appeared in blood, which suggests that blood repertoires may reflect the immune response in the thyroid. In validation, the model predicted ophthalmopathy progression with 70.59% sensitivity and approximately 75% specificity; 12 predicted patients were CT-confirmed with GO in a median of roughly 6.8 months. Sample size was not statistically predetermined, and group allocation was not concealed from the investigators. The 13-signature model separated ophthalmopathy from stable hyperthyroidism with 85% to 90% sensitivity and approximately 83% specificity in cross-validation, and 80%/75% in the test set.

As to this clonotype: Its target antigen remains unknown. Base qualities are not provided; no much larger clone lies one nucleotide away.

Hyperthyroidism patients were newly diagnosed, were aged 18 to 65 years, and had a disease duration under 2 months. Patients were excluded if they had other autoimmune diseases, uncontrolled infections, pregnancy or lactation. Clinical symptoms, serum thyroxine, TRAb, thyroid ultrasound and orbital computed tomography were used for diagnosis. Trizol reagent was used to extract the total RNA, and its quality was then checked on an Agilent 2100 Bioanalyzer. For repertoire sequencing, TCR beta CDR3 regions were amplified from RNA transcripts. A first-round RT-PCR used HTBI primers with the Qiagen OneStep RT-PCR kit, followed by a second-round multiplex PCR, size selection and purification. The libraries underwent paired-end sequencing with 100 bp reads on an Illumina HiSeq2000. On the authors' methods: Reads were processed with SOAPnuke, discarding reads with adapters, uncalled bases, mean Phred below 15, or no exact constant-primer or identifier match. COPE v1.2.5 was used to merge high-quality paired reads. Clonotypes were defined as unique nucleotide sequences and were aligned to IMGT TRB V, D and J references using MiTCR v1.1. Analysis was restricted to V-J combinations with a frequency above 0.0001, which covered just over 98% of repertoires. For each V-J combination, a TCR clonal expansion and chaos score was defined as F50 clonal expansion divided by the chaos observed in the TCRdist matrix. Welch's t-statistics and random forest were used to narrow the features down to approximately twelve V-J combinations, which were then fed into a naive Bayes classifier. Thyroid-blood repertoire similarity was quantified with the Morisita-Horn index. TCRdb's own reprocessing of the public reads used fastp at Q25 and MiXCR and kept productive beta chains. One record per CDR3 amino acid sequence lists the most common genes and DNA. Here the V and J calls rest on TCRdb's processing, not on the authors' analysis. This sample is represented by a few hundred thousand distinct CDR3 sequences; about two fifths of them were singletons. The ten largest account for about 4.2% of the sample.

The sequence joins TRBV7-3 to TRBJ2-5; the D segment may tentatively be TRBD1 or TRBD2, each giving 5 matched bases. The DNA matches TRBJ2-1 better at its end, which makes the J call doubtful. The sequenced sample was peripheral blood or thyroid tissue (not recorded which). The sequence was obtained from an adult man with Graves' hyperthyroidism. The CDR3 sequence is CASSQASWGLNNEQFF. The bases read TGTGCCAGCAGCCAAGCGTCCTGGGGGTTGAACAATGAGCAGTTCTTC.